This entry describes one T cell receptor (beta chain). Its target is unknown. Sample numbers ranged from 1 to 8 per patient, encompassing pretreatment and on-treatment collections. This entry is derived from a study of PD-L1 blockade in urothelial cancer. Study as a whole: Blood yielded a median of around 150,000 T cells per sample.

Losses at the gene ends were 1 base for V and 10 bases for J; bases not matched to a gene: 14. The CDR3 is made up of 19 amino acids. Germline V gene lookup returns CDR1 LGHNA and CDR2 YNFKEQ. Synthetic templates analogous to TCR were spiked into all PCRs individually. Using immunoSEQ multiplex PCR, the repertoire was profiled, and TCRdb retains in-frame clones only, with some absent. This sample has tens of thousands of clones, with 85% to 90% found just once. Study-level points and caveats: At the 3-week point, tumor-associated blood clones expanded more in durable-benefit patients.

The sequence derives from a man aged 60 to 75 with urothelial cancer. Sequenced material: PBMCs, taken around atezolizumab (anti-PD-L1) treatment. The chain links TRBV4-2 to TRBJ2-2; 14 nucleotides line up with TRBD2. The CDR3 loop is CASSQGVGGTSGRLEELFF. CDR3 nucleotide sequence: TGTGCCAGCAGCCAAGGAGTAGGAGGGACTAGCGGGAGATTGGAGGAGCTGTTTTTT.